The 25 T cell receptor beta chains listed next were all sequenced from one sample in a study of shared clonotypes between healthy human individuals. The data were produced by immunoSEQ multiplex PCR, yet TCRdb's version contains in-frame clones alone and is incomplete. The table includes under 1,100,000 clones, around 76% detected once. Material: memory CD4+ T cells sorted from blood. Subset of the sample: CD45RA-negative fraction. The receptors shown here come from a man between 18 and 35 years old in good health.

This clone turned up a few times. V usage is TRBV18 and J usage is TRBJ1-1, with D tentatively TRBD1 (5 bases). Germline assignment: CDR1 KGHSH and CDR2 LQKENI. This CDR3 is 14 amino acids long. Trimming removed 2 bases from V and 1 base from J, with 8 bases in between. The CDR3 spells CASSPMTANTEAFF. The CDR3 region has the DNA TGTGCCAGCTCACCAATGACAGCGAACACTGAAGCTTTCTTT.

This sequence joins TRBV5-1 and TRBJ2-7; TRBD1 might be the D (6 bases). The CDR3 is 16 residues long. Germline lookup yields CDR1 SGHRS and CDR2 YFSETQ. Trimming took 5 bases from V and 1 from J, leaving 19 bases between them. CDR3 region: CASSTGMSGTSYEQYF. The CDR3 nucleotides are TGCGCCAGCAGTACCGGAATGTCCGGGACATCCTACGAGCAGTACTTC.

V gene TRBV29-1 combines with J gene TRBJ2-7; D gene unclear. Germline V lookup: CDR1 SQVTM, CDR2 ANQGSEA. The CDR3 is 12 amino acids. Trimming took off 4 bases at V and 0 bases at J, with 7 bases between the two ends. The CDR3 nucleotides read TGCAGCGTTGGCCCGGGCTCCTACGAGCAGTACTTC. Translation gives CSVGPGSYEQYF.

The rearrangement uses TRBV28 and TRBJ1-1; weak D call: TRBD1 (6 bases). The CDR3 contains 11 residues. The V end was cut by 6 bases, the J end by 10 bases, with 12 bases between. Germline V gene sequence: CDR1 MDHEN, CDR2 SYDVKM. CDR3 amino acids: CASRTGRRAFF. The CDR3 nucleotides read TGTGCCAGCAGGACAGGACGTCGAGCTTTCTTT.

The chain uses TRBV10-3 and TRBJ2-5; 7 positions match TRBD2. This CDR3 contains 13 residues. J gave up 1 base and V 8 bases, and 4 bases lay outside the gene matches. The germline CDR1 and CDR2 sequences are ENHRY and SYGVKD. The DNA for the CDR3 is TGTGCCATCGGCGGGGGAGTCCAAGAGACCCAGTACTTC. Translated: CAIGGGVQETQYF.

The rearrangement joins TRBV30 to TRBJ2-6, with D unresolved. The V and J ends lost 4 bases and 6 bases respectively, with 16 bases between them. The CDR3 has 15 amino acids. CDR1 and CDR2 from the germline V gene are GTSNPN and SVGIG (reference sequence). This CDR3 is CAWIRRSVMANVLTF. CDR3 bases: TGTGCCTGGATTAGACGGAGCGTCATGGCCAACGTCCTGACTTTC.

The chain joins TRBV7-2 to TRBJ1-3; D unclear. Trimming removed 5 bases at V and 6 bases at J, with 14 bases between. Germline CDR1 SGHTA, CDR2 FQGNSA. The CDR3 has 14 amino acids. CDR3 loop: CASSPRRPLNTIYF. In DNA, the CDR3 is TGTGCCAGCAGCCCCCGCCGCCCCTTAAACACCATATATTTT.

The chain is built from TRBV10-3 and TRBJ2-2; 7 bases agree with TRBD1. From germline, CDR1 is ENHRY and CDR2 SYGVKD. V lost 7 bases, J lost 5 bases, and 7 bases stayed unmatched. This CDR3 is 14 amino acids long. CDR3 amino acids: CAINRAGGTGELFF. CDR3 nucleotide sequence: TGTGCCATCAACAGGGCAGGGGGAACCGGGGAGCTGTTTTTT.

CDR3 sequence: CAWSHPLRGPFPYEQYF. CDR3 sequence (DNA): TGTGCCTGGAGTCATCCTCTGAGGGGTCCCTTTCCCTACGAGCAGTACTTC. J is TRBJ2-7 and V is TRBV30; the D call may be TRBD1 or TRBD2 (5 bases each). Germline V gene sequence: CDR1 GTSNPN, CDR2 SVGIG (reference sequence). The CDR3 contains 17 residues. V was shortened by 2 bases and J by 2 bases, with 22 bases between the two germline ends. The full variable domain, rest sourced from reference TRBV30 and TRBJ2-7, is SQTIHQWPATLVQPVGSPLSLECTVEGTSNPNLYWYRQAAGRGLQLLFYSVGIGQISSEVPQNLSASRPQDRQFILSSKKLLLSDSGFYLCAWSHPLRGPFPYEQYFGPGTRLTVT.

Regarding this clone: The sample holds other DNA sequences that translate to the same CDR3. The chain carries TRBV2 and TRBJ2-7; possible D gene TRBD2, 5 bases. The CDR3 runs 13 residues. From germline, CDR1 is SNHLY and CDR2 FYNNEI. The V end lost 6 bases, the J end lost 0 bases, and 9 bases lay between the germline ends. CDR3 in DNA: TGTGCCAGCAGACCGGACTCCTCCTACGAGCAGTACTTC. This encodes CASRPDSSYEQYF.

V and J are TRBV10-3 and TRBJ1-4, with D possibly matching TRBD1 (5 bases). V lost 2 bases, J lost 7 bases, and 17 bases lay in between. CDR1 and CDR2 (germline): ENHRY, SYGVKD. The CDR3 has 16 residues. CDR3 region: CAISEPRLGTGEKLFF. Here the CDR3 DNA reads TGTGCCATCAGTGAGCCGCGCTTGGGGACGGGTGAAAAACTGTTTTTT.

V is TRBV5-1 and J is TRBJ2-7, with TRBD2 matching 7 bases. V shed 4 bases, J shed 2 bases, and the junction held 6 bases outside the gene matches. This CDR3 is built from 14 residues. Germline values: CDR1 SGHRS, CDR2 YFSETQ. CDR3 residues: CASSVERGPYEQYF. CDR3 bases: TGCGCCAGCAGCGTCGAGCGGGGCCCCTACGAGCAGTACTTC. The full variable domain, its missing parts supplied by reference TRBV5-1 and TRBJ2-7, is KAGVTQTPRYLIKTRGQQVTLSCSPISGHRSVSWYQQTPGQGLQFLFEYFSETQRNKGNFPGRFSGRQFSNSRSEMNVSTLELGDSALYLCASSVERGPYEQYFGPGTRLTVT.

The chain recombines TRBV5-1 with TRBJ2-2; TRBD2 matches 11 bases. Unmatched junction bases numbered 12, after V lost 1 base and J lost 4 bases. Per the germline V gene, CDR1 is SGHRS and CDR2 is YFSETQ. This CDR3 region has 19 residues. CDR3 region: CASSLKRLAGKVGTGELFF. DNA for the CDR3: TGCGCCAGCAGCTTGAAGAGACTAGCGGGAAAGGTGGGCACCGGGGAGCTGTTTTTT.

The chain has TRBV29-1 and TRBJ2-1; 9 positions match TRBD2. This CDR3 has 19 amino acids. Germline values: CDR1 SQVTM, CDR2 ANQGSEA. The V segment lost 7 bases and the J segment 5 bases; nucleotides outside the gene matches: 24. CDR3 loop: CSAVLTTLAGEPMNNEQFF. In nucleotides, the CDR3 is TGCAGCGCTGTCTTAACTACCTTAGCGGGAGAGCCCATGAACAATGAGCAGTTCTTC.

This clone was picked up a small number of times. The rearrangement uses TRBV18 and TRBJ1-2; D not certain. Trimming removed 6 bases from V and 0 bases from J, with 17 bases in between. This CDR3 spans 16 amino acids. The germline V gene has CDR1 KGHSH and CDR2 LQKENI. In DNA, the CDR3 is TGTGCCAGCTCCCCGGGCCGAGGGTACACTAACTATGGCTACACCTTC. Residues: CASSPGRGYTNYGYTF.

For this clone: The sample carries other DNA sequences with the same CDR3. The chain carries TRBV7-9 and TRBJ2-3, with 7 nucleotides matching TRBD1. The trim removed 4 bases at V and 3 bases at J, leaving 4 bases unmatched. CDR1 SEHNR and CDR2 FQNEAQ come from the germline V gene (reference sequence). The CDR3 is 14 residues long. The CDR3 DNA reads TGTGCCAGCAGCTCTGACAGGGTTACAGATACGCAGTATTTT. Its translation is CASSSDRVTDTQYF.

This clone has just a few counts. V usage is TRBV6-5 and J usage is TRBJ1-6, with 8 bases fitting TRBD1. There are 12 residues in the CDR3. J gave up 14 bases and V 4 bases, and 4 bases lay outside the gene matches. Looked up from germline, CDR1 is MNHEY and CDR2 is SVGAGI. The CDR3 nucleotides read TGTGCCAGCAGTTTGGACAGGGCATCCCTCCACTTT. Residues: CASSLDRASLHF.

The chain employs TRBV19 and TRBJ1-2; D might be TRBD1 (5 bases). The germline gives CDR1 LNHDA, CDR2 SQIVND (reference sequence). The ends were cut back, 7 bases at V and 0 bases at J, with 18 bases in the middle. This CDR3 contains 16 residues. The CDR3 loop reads CASTQTPGLSNYGYTF. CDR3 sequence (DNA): TGTGCCAGTACCCAAACCCCGGGACTGTCTAACTATGGCTACACCTTC.

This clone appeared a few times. The CDR3 here is CASTKRQGAVNIQYF. The CDR3 nucleotides read TGTGCCAGCACCAAACGACAGGGGGCGGTTAACATTCAGTACTTC. J is TRBJ2-4 and V is TRBV6-5; 10 bases agree with TRBD1. The V segment lost 7 bases and the J segment 7 bases; nucleotides outside the gene matches: 10. The CDR3 extends over 15 amino acids. Germline V lookup: CDR1 MNHEY, CDR2 SVGAGI.

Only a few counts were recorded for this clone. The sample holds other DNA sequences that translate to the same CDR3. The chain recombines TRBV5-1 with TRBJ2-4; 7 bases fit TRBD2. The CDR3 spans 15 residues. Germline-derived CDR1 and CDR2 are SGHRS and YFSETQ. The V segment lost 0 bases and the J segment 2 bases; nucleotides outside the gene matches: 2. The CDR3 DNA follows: TGCGCCAGCAGCTTGGCCGGGGGGACCAAAAACATTCAGTACTTC. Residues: CASSLAGGTKNIQYF.

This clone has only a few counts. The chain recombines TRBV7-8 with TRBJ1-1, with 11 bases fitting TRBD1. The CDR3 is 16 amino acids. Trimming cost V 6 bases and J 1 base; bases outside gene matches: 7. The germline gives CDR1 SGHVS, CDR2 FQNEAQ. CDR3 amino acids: CASSQRDRGSNTEAFF. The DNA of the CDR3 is TGTGCCAGCAGTCAAAGGGACAGGGGGTCGAACACTGAAGCTTTCTTT.

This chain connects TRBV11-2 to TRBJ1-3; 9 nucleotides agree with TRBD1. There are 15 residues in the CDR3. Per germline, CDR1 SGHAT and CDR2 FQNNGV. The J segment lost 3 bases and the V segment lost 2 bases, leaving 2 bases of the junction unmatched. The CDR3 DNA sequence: TGTGCCAGCAGCTTAACAGGGGGCTATGGAAACACCATATATTTT. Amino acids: CASSLTGGYGNTIYF.

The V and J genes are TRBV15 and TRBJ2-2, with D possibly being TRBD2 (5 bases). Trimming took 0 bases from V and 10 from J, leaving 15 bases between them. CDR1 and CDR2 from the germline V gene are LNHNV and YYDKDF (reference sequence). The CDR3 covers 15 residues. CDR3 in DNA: TGTGCCACCAGCAGAGATCGAACGGGGAAGGAGGAGCTGTTTTTT. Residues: CATSRDRTGKEELFF.

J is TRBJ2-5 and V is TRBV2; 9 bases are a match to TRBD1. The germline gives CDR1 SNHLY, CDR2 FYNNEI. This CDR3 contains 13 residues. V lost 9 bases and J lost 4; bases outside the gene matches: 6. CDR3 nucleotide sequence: TGTGCCAGTTCGGGACAGGGCTCAGAGACCCAGTACTTC. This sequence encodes CASSGQGSETQYF.

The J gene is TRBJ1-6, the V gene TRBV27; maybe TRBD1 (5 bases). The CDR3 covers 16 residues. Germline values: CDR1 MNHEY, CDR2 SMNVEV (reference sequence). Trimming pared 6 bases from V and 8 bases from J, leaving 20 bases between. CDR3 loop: CASSLRRGYQDSPLHF. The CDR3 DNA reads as TGTGCCAGCAGCCTACGCCGGGGCTATCAGGATTCACCCCTCCACTTT.